A selection of T cell receptor beta chains follows, all from one sample in a study of cytomegalovirus exposure and HLA in healthy donors. Generated by immunoSEQ multiplex PCR, the TCRdb table keeps only in-frame clones and is missing some. The data hold about 180,000 clones, with around four fifths observed a single time. The sample taken for sequencing was PBMCs. The source is a boy between 2 and 10 years old in good health and CMV-seronegative. Both conserved end residues are trimmed from each CDR3. The order of the fields is V gene, J gene, CDR3 protein.

v_gene: TRBV9; j_gene: TRBJ2-3; CDR3aa: ASSVGVTVTDTQY
v_gene: TRBV5-1; j_gene: TRBJ2-2; CDR3aa: ASRAVAGGSGELF
v_gene: TRBV19; j_gene: TRBJ2-5; CDR3aa: ASNPRTGGGSETQY
v_gene: TRBV7-2; j_gene: TRBJ1-2; CDR3aa: ASSLAPTGFGYT
v_gene: TRBV7-2; j_gene: TRBJ2-5; CDR3aa: ASSLKAGKGVTQY
v_gene: TRBV30; j_gene: TRBJ2-3; CDR3aa: AWSVTSGIPDTQY
v_gene: TRBV7-8; j_gene: TRBJ1-3; CDR3aa: ASSLGADTIY
v_gene: TRBV7-9; j_gene: TRBJ1-4; CDR3aa: ASSTAGQPTNEKLF
v_gene: TRBV13; j_gene: TRBJ2-3; CDR3aa: ASSLGLQRDTQY
v_gene: TRBV6-5; j_gene: TRBJ1-1; CDR3aa: ASHTGAQNTEAF
v_gene: TRBV4-1; j_gene: TRBJ1-5; CDR3aa: ASSLYYSNQPQH
v_gene: TRBV6-1; j_gene: TRBJ1-5; CDR3aa: ASRGQGGNQPQH
v_gene: TRBV6-1; j_gene: TRBJ1-2; CDR3aa: ASTHRDGYGYT
v_gene: TRBV5-1; j_gene: TRBJ1-2; CDR3aa: ASSLEAQANGYT
v_gene: TRBV6-1; j_gene: TRBJ2-2; CDR3aa: ASRAGLNTGELF
v_gene: TRBV19; j_gene: TRBJ1-2; CDR3aa: ASNPSGELRYGYT
v_gene: TRBV2; j_gene: TRBJ2-7; CDR3aa: ASRGDRGSEQY
v_gene: TRBV29-1; j_gene: TRBJ2-7; CDR3aa: SVELGLAGGSYEQY
v_gene: TRBV2; j_gene: TRBJ2-3; CDR3aa: ASRGLAGGPDTQY
v_gene: TRBV19; j_gene: TRBJ1-5; CDR3aa: ASTGGAQPQH
v_gene: TRBV19; j_gene: TRBJ2-7; CDR3aa: ASSGAAGQGSYEQY
v_gene: TRBV10-3; j_gene: TRBJ2-7; CDR3aa: AIRRASQYEQY
v_gene: TRBV4-2; j_gene: TRBJ2-1; CDR3aa: ASSQDGPQSNEQF
v_gene: TRBV4-3; j_gene: TRBJ2-5; CDR3aa: ASSQATGGLEETQY
v_gene: TRBV7-2; j_gene: TRBJ1-2; CDR3aa: ASSLAAGTAYGYT
v_gene: TRBV2; j_gene: TRBJ2-3; CDR3aa: ASSEEYRLTTRRWSTDTQY
v_gene: TRBV5-6; j_gene: TRBJ1-2; CDR3aa: ASSLGGLYGYT
v_gene: TRBV6-5; j_gene: TRBJ1-1; CDR3aa: ASRPQGYTEAF
v_gene: TRBV5-6; j_gene: TRBJ1-1; CDR3aa: ASSFLHRASGTEAF
v_gene: TRBV21-1; j_gene: TRBJ2-5; CDR3aa: ASSKAGTSGGAILETQY
v_gene: TRBV30; j_gene: TRBJ1-1; CDR3aa: ACHSGVSEAF
v_gene: TRBV5-1; j_gene: TRBJ2-6; CDR3aa: ASSLILLGGSGANVLT
v_gene: TRBV27; j_gene: TRBJ2-5; CDR3aa: ASSLGLAETQY
v_gene: TRBV18; j_gene: TRBJ2-2; CDR3aa: ASSGGRAAARGELF
v_gene: TRBV1; j_gene: TRBJ2-7; CDR3aa: TSSHRGGSYEQY
v_gene: TRBV5-1; j_gene: TRBJ1-6; CDR3aa: ASSPGQTSYNSPLH
v_gene: TRBV19; j_gene: TRBJ2-7; CDR3aa: ASSVQLRYEQY
v_gene: TRBV9; j_gene: TRBJ2-2; CDR3aa: ASSPSARGRGNTGELF
v_gene: TRBV23-1; j_gene: TRBJ2-7; CDR3aa: ASSQFLLSGRSYEQY
v_gene: TRBV6-5; j_gene: TRBJ1-3; CDR3aa: ASSYGQLSSGNTIY
v_gene: TRBV4-1; j_gene: TRBJ1-5; CDR3aa: ASSQGEYSNQPQH
v_gene: TRBV15; j_gene: TRBJ2-3; CDR3aa: ATSMTSGPEDTQY
v_gene: TRBV5-4; j_gene: TRBJ2-7; CDR3aa: ASSLSSPSYEQY
v_gene: TRBV30; j_gene: TRBJ1-2; CDR3aa: AWRTDRDRGPLYGYT
v_gene: TRBV6-1; j_gene: TRBJ2-1; CDR3aa: ASRTSGVNEQF
v_gene: TRBV25-1; j_gene: TRBJ2-3; CDR3aa: ASSDQERGATQY
v_gene: TRBV9; j_gene: TRBJ2-1; CDR3aa: ASSEKSRGSYNEQF